These T cell receptor beta chains were read from a single sample in a study of identical twins. MiXCR, run by TCRdb on the 5' RACE reads, gives a single entry per CDR3 protein. Found here are some 560,000 distinct CDR3 sequences, roughly 9.5% of them singletons; the top ten hold roughly 3.2%. The data also belong to a second study, concerning yellow fever vaccine responses in identical twins.

The specimen sequenced was PBMCs. These receptors all stem from a woman between 18 and 29 years old in good health. Both conserved end residues are part of each CDR3. A D gene is named only where the DNA matches it firmly. A row's size may be missing; if present it is once, few, many or a size class.

clone_size	v_call	d_call	j_call	cdr3_aa	cdr3_nt
many	TRBV7-2	NA	TRBJ2-4	CASSLEGRGGYF	TGTGCCAGCAGCTTAGAGGGCAGGGGAGGATACTTC
many	TRBV20-1	NA	TRBJ2-1	CSARPFGATFNEQFF	TGCAGTGCTAGACCATTCGGAGCCACATTCAATGAGCAGTTCTTC
few	TRBV12-3/TRBV12-4	TRBD1	TRBJ2-3	CASSDRGRSDTQYF	TGTGCCAGCAGCGACAGGGGGCGGTCAGATACGCAGTATTTT
NA	TRBV20-1	NA	TRBJ2-1	CSARPPPLAYNEQFF	TGCAGTGCTAGACCCCCCCCTCTAGCGTACAATGAGCAGTTCTTC
few	TRBV30	TRBD1	TRBJ2-7	CAWSRTGVPEQYF	TGTGCCTGGTCGAGGACAGGGGTTCCCGAGCAGTACTTC
NA	TRBV7-8	NA	TRBJ2-7	CASSKGLSAYEQYF	TGTGCCAGCAGCAAAGGACTCTCGGCCTACGAGCAGTACTTC
many	TRBV4-3	TRBD1	TRBJ2-1	CASSPYIWTGNEQFF	TGCGCCAGCAGCCCCTACATATGGACAGGGAATGAGCAGTTCTTC
many	TRBV4-1	TRBD2	TRBJ2-7	CASSQESGGRYEQYF	TGCGCCAGCAGCCAAGAATCGGGAGGAAGGTACGAGCAGTACTTC
NA	TRBV6-1	NA	TRBJ2-1	CASSRRGSPYNEQFF	TGTGCCAGCAGCCGGCGGGGCTCCCCATACAATGAGCAGTTCTTC
many	TRBV20-1	TRBD2	TRBJ2-7	CSARGRAHEQYF	TGCAGTGCTAGGGGGAGGGCCCACGAGCAGTACTTC
NA	TRBV12-3/TRBV12-4	TRBD1	TRBJ2-1	CASRSRTGGGEQFF	TGTGCCAGCAGGAGCCGAACAGGGGGCGGTGAGCAGTTCTTC
many	TRBV21-1	NA	TRBJ2-1	CASSLAGGFRIGNEQFF	TGTGCCAGTTCGCTAGCGGGGGGCTTCCGTATAGGTAATGAGCAGTTCTTC
few	TRBV20-1	NA	TRBJ2-7	CSATRRGEQYF	TGCAGTGCTACAAGAAGGGGCGAGCAGTACTTC
NA	TRBV3-1	TRBD2	TRBJ2-5	CASSTGTSGVPYQETQYF	TGTGCCAGCAGTACGGGGACTAGCGGGGTCCCATACCAAGAGACCCAGTACTTC
NA	TRBV14	NA	TRBJ2-5	CASSQDLPGIETQYF	TGTGCCAGCAGCCAAGATCTTCCGGGTATTGAGACCCAGTACTTC
NA	TRBV9	TRBD1	TRBJ2-7	CASSAWTGGDEQYF	TGTGCCAGCAGCGCTTGGACAGGGGGCGACGAGCAGTACTTC
NA	TRBV20-1	TRBD1	TRBJ2-1	CSARNQDRGFNEQFF	TGCAGTGCTAGGAACCAGGACAGGGGCTTCAATGAGCAGTTCTTC
few	TRBV28	TRBD1	TRBJ2-7	CASTPRTGSYEQYF	TGTGCCAGCACCCCGAGGACAGGGTCCTACGAGCAGTACTTC
many	TRBV7-9	NA	TRBJ2-7	CASSGAGNLYF	TGTGCCAGCAGTGGGGCCGGGAACCTTTACTTC
many	TRBV7-2	NA	TRBJ2-7	CASRISGAYEQYF	TGTGCCAGCCGAATCAGTGGCGCCTACGAGCAGTACTTC
few	TRBV4-3	NA	TRBJ2-7	CASSQDYRNSYEQYF	TGCGCCAGCAGCCAAGATTACAGGAACTCCTACGAGCAGTACTTC
NA	TRBV25-1	TRBD1	TRBJ1-1	CASSQQDRADTEAFF	TGTGCCAGCAGTCAACAGGACAGGGCGGACACTGAAGCTTTCTTT
NA	TRBV2	NA	TRBJ2-1	CASSGVSSYNEQFF	TGTGCCAGCAGTGGGGTGAGCTCCTACAATGAGCAGTTCTTC
NA	TRBV5-5	NA	TRBJ1-1	CASSLWSDDTEAFF	TGTGCCAGCAGCTTATGGTCGGACGACACTGAAGCTTTCTTT
NA	TRBV27	TRBD1	TRBJ2-5	CASRRPGQGETQYF	TGTGCCAGCAGGAGACCGGGACAGGGAGAGACCCAGTACTTC
many	TRBV20-1	TRBD1	TRBJ1-2	CSARDRGYGYTF	TGCAGTGCTAGGGACAGGGGTTATGGCTACACCTTC
many	TRBV7-6	NA	TRBJ2-7	CASSITRGLKAYEQYF	TGTGCCAGCAGCATAACCCGGGGGTTAAAGGCCTACGAGCAGTACTTC
NA	TRBV20-1	TRBD1	TRBJ2-1	CSASGQSYNEQFF	TGCAGTGCCTCGGGACAGTCCTACAATGAGCAGTTCTTC
many	TRBV29-1	NA	TRBJ2-7	CSVDVAGGDEQYF	TGCAGCGTTGATGTTGCAGGTGGCGACGAGCAGTACTTC
few	TRBV19	TRBD2	TRBJ2-1	CASTPRLGRGSEQFF	TGTGCCAGTACGCCCCGGCTCGGCCGCGGGAGTGAGCAGTTCTTC
few	TRBV7-2	TRBD1	TRBJ2-7	CASSRTWTGGAYEQYF	TGTGCCAGCAGCCGGACTTGGACAGGGGGCGCCTACGAGCAGTACTTC
NA	TRBV12-3/TRBV12-4	TRBD1	TRBJ2-3	CASSLKEGATQYF	TGTGCCAGCAGTTTAAAAGAGGGGGCAACGCAGTATTTT
NA	TRBV29-1	NA	TRBJ2-5	CSVEGKEETQYF	TGCAGCGTCGAGGGGAAGGAGGAGACCCAGTACTTC
NA	TRBV20-1	NA	TRBJ1-4	CSARDMEGSDEKLFF	TGCAGTGCTAGAGATATGGAGGGCTCGGATGAAAAACTGTTTTTT
NA	TRBV5-1	NA	TRBJ2-7	CASRRDSTSYEQYF	TGCGCCAGCAGACGCGACTCAACCTCCTACGAGCAGTACTTC
NA	TRBV6-2/TRBV6-3	TRBD2	TRBJ2-5	CASSLWASGRLIFGETQYF	TGTGCCAGCAGCCTCTGGGCTAGCGGGAGGCTGATCTTTGGGGAGACCCAGTACTTC
many	TRBV28	TRBD2	TRBJ2-5	CASSITSGRTEETQYF	TGTGCCAGCAGTATAACTAGCGGTCGGACCGAAGAGACCCAGTACTTC
few	TRBV4-2	NA	TRBJ2-5	CASSPSLGEQETQYF	TGTGCCAGCAGCCCAAGTCTCGGGGAACAAGAGACCCAGTACTTC
NA	TRBV18	TRBD1	TRBJ1-5	CASSPAVGTGDNQPQHF	TGTGCCAGCTCACCCGCCGTCGGGACAGGGGATAATCAGCCCCAGCATTTT
few	TRBV20-1	NA	TRBJ1-3	CSARDRDGVETIYF	TGCAGTGCTAGAGATCGGGACGGGGTCGAGACCATATATTTT
many	TRBV30	NA	TRBJ2-5	CACPHISGRGETQYF	TGTGCCTGCCCTCACATTTCAGGCCGTGGAGAGACCCAGTACTTC
NA	TRBV7-8	NA	TRBJ2-2	CASSLAVGGGPTGELFF	TGTGCCAGCAGCTTAGCGGTGGGAGGGGGGCCCACCGGGGAGCTGTTTTTT